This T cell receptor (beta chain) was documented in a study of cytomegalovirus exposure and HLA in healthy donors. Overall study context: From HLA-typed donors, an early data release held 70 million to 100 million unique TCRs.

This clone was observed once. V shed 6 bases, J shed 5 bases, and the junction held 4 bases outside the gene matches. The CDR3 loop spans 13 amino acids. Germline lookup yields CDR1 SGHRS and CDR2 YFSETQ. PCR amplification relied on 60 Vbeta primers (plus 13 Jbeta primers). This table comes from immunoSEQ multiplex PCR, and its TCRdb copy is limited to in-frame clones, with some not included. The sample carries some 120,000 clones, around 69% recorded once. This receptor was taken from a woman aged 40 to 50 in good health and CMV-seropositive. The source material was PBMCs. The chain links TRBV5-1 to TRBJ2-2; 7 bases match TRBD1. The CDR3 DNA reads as TGCGCCAGCACCACACAGGGGACCGGGGAGCTGTTTTTT. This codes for CASTTQGTGELFF.